This paragraph reports one TCR beta chain. The data were produced by immunoSEQ multiplex PCR, yet TCRdb's version contains in-frame clones alone and is incomplete. Of 150,000 to 200,000 clones listed, approximately 89% were seen once; the top ten hold approximately 6.2%. This entry comes from a study of blood T cell repertoires in COVID-19. Study overall: Sources were T cells, B-cell-depleted T cells, or PBMCs; the material itself was cDNA or gDNA.

The germline V gene encodes CDR1 MDHEN and CDR2 SYDVKM. This CDR3 has 16 residues. V lost 2 bases to trimming and J lost 1 base, with 14 bases between them. This receptor was taken from a middle-aged man who had recovered from COVID-19. The chain couples TRBV28 to TRBJ1-1; maybe TRBD1 (5 bases). The sample taken for sequencing was PBMCs or T cells enriched from blood (not recorded which). The CDR3 loop is CASSLGGLRTNTEAFF. The CDR3 DNA sequence: TGTGCCAGCAGTTTAGGGGGGTTACGCACGAACACTGAAGCTTTCTTT.